What follows are 2 T cell receptor beta chains derived from one specimen sequenced in a study of OX40 agonist ivuxolimab in advanced cancers. TCRdb keeps only in-frame clones here, not all; method: immunoSEQ multiplex PCR. The table shows about 77,000 clones, with around 90% occurring only once. The source was CD4+ or CD8+ T cells sorted from blood, collected in a trial of the OX40 agonist ivuxolimab. The receptors originated from an adult with an advanced solid tumor such as melanoma, head and neck, liver or kidney cancer.

V usage is TRBV11-3 and J usage is TRBJ1-5; no clear D gene. Germline V CDR1 and CDR2: SGHNT, YENEEA. V shed 5 bases and J shed 0 bases, with 14 bases lying between them. The CDR3 loop spans 16 amino acids. CDR3 region: CASSTRGPNSNQPQHF. The CDR3 bases are TGTGCCAGCAGCACGAGAGGGCCAAATAGCAATCAGCCCCAGCATTTT.

This chain connects TRBV7-2 to TRBJ2-5; no clear D. V gave up 5 bases and J gave up 4 bases, with 11 bases separating them. This CDR3 region has 13 residues. Per the germline V gene, CDR1 is SGHTA and CDR2 is FQGNSA. For the CDR3, the DNA is TGTGCCAGCAGCCTCCCCCCGCGAGAGACCCAGTACTTC. It specifies CASSLPPRETQYF.